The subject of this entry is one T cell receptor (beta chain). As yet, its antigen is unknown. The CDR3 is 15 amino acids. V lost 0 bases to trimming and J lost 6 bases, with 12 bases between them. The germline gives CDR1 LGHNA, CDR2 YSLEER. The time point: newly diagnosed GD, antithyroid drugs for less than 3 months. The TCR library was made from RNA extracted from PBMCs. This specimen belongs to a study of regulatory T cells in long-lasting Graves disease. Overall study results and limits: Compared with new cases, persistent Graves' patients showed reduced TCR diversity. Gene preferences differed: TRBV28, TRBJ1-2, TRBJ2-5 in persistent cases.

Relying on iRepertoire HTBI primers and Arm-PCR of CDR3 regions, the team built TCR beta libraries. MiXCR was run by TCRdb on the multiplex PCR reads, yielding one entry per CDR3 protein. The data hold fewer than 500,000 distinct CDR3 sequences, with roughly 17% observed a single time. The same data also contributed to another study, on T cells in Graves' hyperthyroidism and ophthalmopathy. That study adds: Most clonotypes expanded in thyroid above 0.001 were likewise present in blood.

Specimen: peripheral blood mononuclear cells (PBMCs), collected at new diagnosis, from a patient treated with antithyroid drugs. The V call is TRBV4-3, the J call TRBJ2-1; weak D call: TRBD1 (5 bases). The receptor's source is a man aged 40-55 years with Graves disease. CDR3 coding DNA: TGCGCCAGCAGCCAAGAAAACCAGGGTACCAATGAGCAGTTCTTC. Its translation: CASSQENQGTNEQFF.